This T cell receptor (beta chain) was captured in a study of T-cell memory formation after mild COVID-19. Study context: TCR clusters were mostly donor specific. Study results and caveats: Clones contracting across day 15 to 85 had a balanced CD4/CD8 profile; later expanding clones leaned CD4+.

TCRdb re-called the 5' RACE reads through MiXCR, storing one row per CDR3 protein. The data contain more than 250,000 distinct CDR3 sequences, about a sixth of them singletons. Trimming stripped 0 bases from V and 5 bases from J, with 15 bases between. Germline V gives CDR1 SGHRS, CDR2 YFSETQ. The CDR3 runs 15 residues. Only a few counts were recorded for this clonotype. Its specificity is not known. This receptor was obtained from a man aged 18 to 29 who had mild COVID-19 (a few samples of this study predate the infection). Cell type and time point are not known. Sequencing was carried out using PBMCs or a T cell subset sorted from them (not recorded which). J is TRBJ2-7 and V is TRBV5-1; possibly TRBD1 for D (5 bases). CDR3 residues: CASSLEGQGSDEQYV. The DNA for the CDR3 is TGCGCCAGCAGCTTGGAAGGGCAGGGCAGCGACGAGCAGTACGTC.